This T cell receptor (beta chain) emerged from a study of Ad26.COV2.S vaccination and SARS-CoV-2 variants. Turning to the study itself: A COV1001 Ad26.COV2.S trial-arm participant provided the sample. Ad26.COV2.S was injected intramuscularly once or twice, 56 days apart. Study outcomes and limitations: Spike-specific TCR breadth ran higher among vaccine recipients than placebo recipients.

Treatment defined: around 19 received Ad26.COV2.S at low or high dose, single or two shots; about 5 received placebo; per-sample allocation not given. On day 63 after the first injection, vaccine and placebo recipients gave samples. Participants' vaccine, an Ad26 vector, delivered Wuhan-strain SARS-CoV-2 spike. V dropped 0 bases and J dropped 0 bases, with 13 bases sitting between them. This CDR3 region has 17 residues. Germline V CDR1 and CDR2: SGHRS, YFSETQ. With respect to this clone: Its antigen is not identified.

Data came from immunoSEQ multiplex PCR; TCRdb stores just in-frame clones and leaves some out. The sample gives roughly 320,000 clones, 85% of which show up once; about 2.1% is in the top ten. The chain recombines TRBV5-1 with TRBJ1-3, with a tentative D call TRBD1 (5 bases). This material consisted of peripheral blood, taken in a trial of Ad26.COV2.S vaccine versus placebo. The sequence came from a person aged 18-65 years who received the Ad26.COV2.S COVID-19 vaccine or a placebo. In nucleotides, the CDR3 is TGCGCCAGCAGCTTGGGTACCAGGGTGAACTCTGGAAACACCATATATTTT. It translates to CASSLGTRVNSGNTIYF.